Shown below are 27 T cell receptor beta chains from a single sample sequenced in a study of control samples from healthy donors and cancer patients. The repertoire was sequenced with immunoSEQ multiplex PCR; TCRdb's copy has only in-frame clones and lacks some. The sample holds some 79,000 clones, approximately 84% seen once. The specimen sequenced was blood. These receptor sequences come from a woman aged 50 to 60 in good health.

This sequence joins TRBV20-1 and TRBJ1-2; D call uncertain. The CDR3 extends over 12 amino acids. V lost 3 bases, J lost 5 bases, and 10 bases lay in between. Germline V gene lookup returns CDR1 DFQATT and CDR2 SNEGSKA (reference sequence). The CDR3 sequence: CSASYRSYGYTF. DNA of the CDR3: TGCAGTGCTAGTTATAGGTCATATGGCTACACCTTC.

This clone has just one count. The chain recombines TRBV4-1 with TRBJ1-2; D not resolved. CDR1 is MGHRA and CDR2 is YSYEKL in the germline V gene. The CDR3 length is 15 residues. V dropped 1 base and J dropped 9 bases, with 18 bases sitting between them. CDR3 amino acids: CASSQAHGMKWSYTF. The CDR3 DNA reads as TGCGCCAGCAGCCAAGCTCACGGAATGAAGTGGAGCTACACCTTC.

This chain connects TRBV6-4 to TRBJ2-5; D might be TRBD1 (6 bases). The CDR3 is 17 amino acids. V lost 6 bases and J lost 2, with 22 bases in between. The germline CDR1 and CDR2 sequences are MRHNA and SNTAGT. The CDR3 DNA is TGTGCCAGCAGAGTTCTTCCTCCGACAGGAGGACAAGAGACCCAGTACTTC. Translated: CASRVLPPTGGQETQYF.

This clone was seen a handful of times. The J gene is TRBJ2-7, the V gene TRBV4-1, with TRBD2 matching over 8 bases. Germline CDR1 and CDR2: MGHRA and YSYEKL. The J segment lost 2 bases and the V segment lost 4 bases, leaving 4 bases of the junction unmatched. This CDR3 has 14 residues. The CDR3 reads CASSLGLGTYEQYF. CDR3 nucleotide sequence: TGCGCCAGCAGCCTGGGACTAGGGACCTACGAGCAGTACTTC.

This rearrangement joins TRBV10-1 to TRBJ2-7, with D perhaps matching TRBD1 (6 bases). Germline lookup yields CDR1 WNHNN and CDR2 SYGVQD (reference sequence). The CDR3 spans 14 residues. Deletions cut 3 bases from V and 4 bases from J, with 13 bases between. This CDR3 reads CASSDGQGIYEQYF. In DNA, the CDR3 is TGCGCCAGCAGTGACGGGCAGGGGATTTACGAGCAGTACTTC.

This clone came up a few times. The chain links TRBV2 to TRBJ1-2, with TRBD1 matching 7 bases. The trim removed 4 bases at V and 7 bases at J, leaving 9 bases unmatched. The germline V gene encodes CDR1 SNHLY and CDR2 FYNNEI. The CDR3 consists of 14 residues. As DNA, the CDR3 is TGTGCCAGCAGTGGACAGGGTAACCCTAGTGGCTACACCTTC. Residues: CASSGQGNPSGYTF.

This chain connects TRBV28 to TRBJ2-7; D is unresolved. The CDR3 length is 15 residues. Germline V gene lookup returns CDR1 MDHEN and CDR2 SYDVKM. V lost 1 base, J lost 3 bases, and 13 bases lay in between. The DNA of the CDR3 is TGTGCCAGCAGTTTATTAGGACCTACGGTCTACGAGCAGTACTTC. It codes for CASSLLGPTVYEQYF.

This sequence joins TRBV5-1 and TRBJ1-1; D is ambiguous. V gave up 7 bases and J gave up 1 base, with 11 bases separating them. Germline V gene data show CDR1 as SGHRS and CDR2 as YFSETQ. The CDR3 loop spans 13 amino acids. This CDR3 is CASRLDPNTEAFF. CDR3 nucleotide sequence: TGCGCCAGCCGTCTCGATCCGAACACTGAAGCTTTCTTT.

This clone was detected only a few times. The chain is built from TRBV27 and TRBJ1-4; D unresolved. The germline V and J ends were trimmed by 4 bases and 4 bases, with 13 bases remaining between them. The V gene's germline CDR1 is MNHEY and CDR2 SMNVEV (reference sequence). The CDR3 is 15 amino acids. Written as DNA, the CDR3 is TGTGCCAGCAGTTCAGCAGAGACCTTTAATGAAAAACTGTTTTTT. This codes for CASSSAETFNEKLFF. Supplemented by reference TRBV27 and TRBJ1-4, the full variable domain reads EAQVTQNPRYLITVTGKKLTVTCSQNMNHEYMSWYRQDPGLGLRQIYYSMNVEVTDKGDVPEGYKVSRKEKRNFPLILESPSPNQTSLYFCASSSAETFNEKLFFGSGTQLSVL.

This clone was found a few times. The chain recombines TRBV7-8 with TRBJ2-1, with a weak D call TRBD2 (6 bases). The CDR3 consists of 14 residues. Trimming took off 5 bases at V and 9 bases at J, with 17 bases between the two ends. Germline V gene data show CDR1 as SGHVS and CDR2 as FQNEAQ. CDR3 protein: CASSLGLHRSEQFF. The CDR3 DNA sequence: TGTGCCAGCAGCCTGGGACTTCATAGGAGTGAGCAGTTCTTC.

The chain carries TRBV23-1 and TRBJ2-7; TRBD2 matches at 7 bases. TRBV23-1 is known as an ORF, though its function is uncertain. The CDR3 spans 15 residues. The junction had 4 bases not matched to a gene; V was cut back by 0 bases and J by 2 bases. This chain's CDR3 is CASSQSVGGTYEQYF. DNA of the CDR3: TGCGCCAGCAGTCAATCGGTGGGAGGGACCTACGAGCAGTACTTC.

This clone showed up just once. The rearrangement joins TRBV5-1 to TRBJ1-4; the D gene is possibly TRBD1 (5 bases). Germline assignment: CDR1 SGHRS and CDR2 YFSETQ. CDR3 length equals 14 residues. V was cut by 0 bases and J by 3 bases, with 6 bases left in between. The CDR3 sequence: CASSLGQSNEKLFF. The CDR3 DNA reads TGCGCCAGCAGCTTGGGACAGTCTAATGAAAAACTGTTTTTT.

In DNA form, the CDR3 reads TGTGCCAGCAGCCCTGCCGGGACAGGGGTTAACTATGGCTACACCTTC. Translation gives CASSPAGTGVNYGYTF. The chain employs TRBV28 and TRBJ1-2; 10 bases agree with TRBD1. The CDR3 is 16 residues long. V was clipped by 6 bases and J by 1 base; unmatched bases: 8. CDR1 is MDHEN and CDR2 is SYDVKM in the germline V gene.

The chain uses TRBV6-2 or TRBV6-3 and TRBJ2-1, with 10 positions matching TRBD2. V was pared by 1 base and J by 7 bases, with 7 bases of the junction left unmatched. Germline CDR1 reads MNHEY; CDR2 reads SVGEGT. The CDR3 totals 16 residues. Here the CDR3 reads CASSYLSGRALNEQFF. The DNA of the CDR3 is TGTGCCAGCAGTTACTTAAGCGGGAGGGCCCTAAATGAGCAGTTCTTC.

This chain connects TRBV4-1 to TRBJ2-1, with TRBD2 matching over 12 bases. CDR3 size: 16 residues. Trimming took 8 bases from V and 5 from J; bases not matched to a gene: 10. The germline CDR1 and CDR2 sequences are MGHRA and YSYEKL. CDR3 loop: CASQTRTSGKNNEQFF. The CDR3 coding sequence is TGCGCCAGCCAGACTCGGACTAGCGGGAAGAACAATGAGCAGTTCTTC.

The gene calls are TRBV24-1 and TRBJ2-3; a weak D match, TRBD2 (7 bases). Germline assignment: CDR1 KGHDR and CDR2 SFDVKD. Trimming removed 5 bases from V and 1 base from J, with 12 bases in between. CDR3 size: 15 residues. The CDR3: CATSGRGGRTDTQYF. The DNA of the CDR3 is TGTGCCACCAGTGGAAGGGGGGGTCGCACAGATACGCAGTATTTT.

The chain employs TRBV18 and TRBJ2-7, with 8 nucleotides matching TRBD2. CDR3 length: 14 residues. The V gene's germline CDR1 is KGHSH and CDR2 LQKENI. V lost 6 bases and J lost 4; bases outside the gene matches: 8. The CDR3 sequence: CASSPPSGRYEQYF. The CDR3 DNA reads as TGTGCCAGCTCCCCCCCCAGCGGGAGATACGAGCAGTACTTC.

The rearrangement uses TRBV4-1 and TRBJ2-1; 8 bases agree with TRBD2. The germline V gene encodes CDR1 MGHRA and CDR2 YSYEKL. CDR3 length: 15 amino acids. After removal of 4 bases from V and 0 bases from J, the junction contained 2 bases not matched to a gene. The chain's CDR3 is CASSPGGISYNEQFF. DNA of the CDR3: TGCGCCAGCAGCCCGGGAGGGATCTCCTACAATGAGCAGTTCTTC.

Comment on this clone: One junction end disagrees with the germline gene, perhaps due to a read error. This chain connects TRBV2 to TRBJ1-4, with 9 bases that match TRBD1. The germline CDR1 and CDR2 sequences are SNHLY and FYNNEI. The CDR3 spans 13 residues. The CDR3 protein is CASSEGGGTGIVF. CDR3 sequence (DNA): TGTGCCAGCAGTGAAGGGGGAGGGACAGGGATAGTTTTT.

This chain links TRBV24-1 with TRBJ2-2; tentative D call: TRBD2 (9 bases). Germline assignment: CDR1 KGHDR and CDR2 SFDVKD. The CDR3 has 17 amino acids. V gave up 6 bases and J gave up 5 bases, with 21 bases separating them. CDR3 protein: CATSTGGLAGQTGELFF. The CDR3 nucleotides are TGTGCCACCAGTACAGGGGGGCTAGCGGGACAAACCGGGGAGCTGTTTTTT.

With respect to this clone: At one boundary the junction diverges from the germline segment, which might be a read error. This chain links TRBV7-7 with TRBJ1-4; possibly TRBD1 for D (5 bases). The CDR3 runs 15 residues. The germline CDR1 and CDR2 sequences are SSHAT and FNYEAQ (reference sequence). The CDR3 here is CASSQSSGANEKLFF. The CDR3 region has the DNA TGTGCTAGCAGCCAATCCTCGGGGGCTAATGAAAAACTGTTTTTT.

The chain links TRBV2 to TRBJ1-4; 10 bases align to TRBD1. Germline values: CDR1 SNHLY, CDR2 FYNNEI. After removal of 8 bases from V and 8 bases from J, the junction contained 11 bases not matched to a gene. The CDR3 is 15 amino acids. The CDR3 nucleotides are TGTGCCAGCCTCCCAAGCCGGGACAGGGGAGAAAAACTGTTTTTT. This codes for CASLPSRDRGEKLFF.

The sample holds a few counts of this clone. The genes are TRBV2 and TRBJ1-1, with D possibly matching TRBD1 (5 bases). Trimming left V 5 bases short and J 0 bases short, with 13 bases between. This CDR3 has 15 residues. Germline values: CDR1 SNHLY, CDR2 FYNNEI. The chain's CDR3 is CASSHPGGMNTEAFF. DNA for the CDR3: TGTGCCAGCAGTCATCCTGGGGGAATGAACACTGAAGCTTTCTTT.

This chain joins TRBV11-1 and TRBJ2-5, with TRBD2 matching 11 bases. From germline, CDR1 is SGHAT and CDR2 FQDESV (reference sequence). The CDR3 is 16 amino acids. Losses at the gene ends were 1 base for V and 2 bases for J; bases not matched to a gene: 3. CDR3: CASSLGIAGGQETQYF. In DNA, the CDR3 is TGTGCCAGCAGCTTAGGTATAGCGGGAGGGCAAGAGACCCAGTACTTC.

This sequence joins TRBV18 and TRBJ1-5, with D possibly TRBD1 on 5 matching bases. The germline V and J ends were trimmed by 5 bases and 5 bases, with 10 bases remaining between them. Germline CDR1 reads KGHSH; CDR2 reads LQKENI. The CDR3 totals 13 residues. The CDR3 nucleotides are TGTGCCAGCTCAAGGGACGTTGATCAGCCCCAGCATTTT. Protein sequence: CASSRDVDQPQHF.

The chain is built from TRBV7-3 and TRBJ2-2; D not certain. Germline V gives CDR1 SGHTA, CDR2 FQGTGA. There are 14 residues in the CDR3. The V end lost 2 bases, the J end lost 5 bases, and 9 bases lay between the germline ends. CDR3 DNA: TGTGCCAGCAGCTTAGTAGTTAATACCGGGGAGCTGTTTTTT. Translating gives CASSLVVNTGELFF.

The chain combines TRBV4-1 with TRBJ2-6, with D perhaps TRBD1 (6 bases). Germline V gene data show CDR1 as MGHRA and CDR2 as YSYEKL. V lost 1 base and J lost 0, with 10 bases in between. The CDR3 is 17 residues long. CDR3 in amino acids: CASSQGQAYSGANVLTF. The DNA of the CDR3 is TGCGCCAGCAGCCAAGGACAGGCTTACTCTGGGGCCAACGTCCTGACTTTC.